The next 10 T cell receptor beta chains were all read from a single sample in a study of blood T cell repertoires in COVID-19. The assay was immunoSEQ multiplex PCR, and TCRdb's table has in-frame clones only and misses some. The data contain 300,000 to 450,000 clones, about 89% of them singletons. The source material was peripheral blood. The receptors come from a woman in her twenties or thirties with COVID-19, enrolled during active disease.

This chain links TRBV6-2 or TRBV6-3 with TRBJ1-1; D unclear. Germline assignment: CDR1 MNHEY and CDR2 SVGEGT. V lost 3 bases and J lost 5, with 10 bases in between. The CDR3 totals 13 residues. The DNA for the CDR3 is TGTGCCAGCAGTTATGCAGCGCAAACTGAAGCTTTCTTT. Its translation: CASSYAAQTEAFF.

This clone was recorded only once. V usage is TRBV6-5 and J usage is TRBJ2-5; possible D gene TRBD2, 6 bases. Germline assignment: CDR1 MNHEY and CDR2 SVGAGI. The CDR3 spans 15 residues. Between the trimmed V and J ends, which lost 0 bases and 0 bases, there was a span of 8 bases. CDR3 nucleotide sequence: TGTGCCAGCAGTTACTCGTTAGCGGACCAAGAGACCCAGTACTTC. Residues: CASSYSLADQETQYF.

V gene TRBV11-2 combines with J gene TRBJ2-3, with TRBD1 as a possible D gene (5 bases). The germline CDR1 and CDR2 sequences are SGHAT and FQNNGV. Trimming pared 4 bases from V and 1 base from J, leaving 12 bases between. The CDR3 is 15 residues long. CDR3 loop: CASSSTDRRTDTQYF. CDR3 in DNA: TGTGCCAGCAGCTCGACAGACCGCCGCACAGATACGCAGTATTTT.

This chain connects TRBV12-3 or TRBV12-4 to TRBJ2-7; D remains unclear. This CDR3 region has 11 residues. The V gene lost 1 base and the J gene lost 5 bases, with 3 bases spanning the gap. CDR3 amino acids: CASSLGHEQYF. CDR3 DNA sequence: TGTGCCAGCAGTTTAGGGCACGAGCAGTACTTC.

The chain links TRBV28 to TRBJ1-5; 10 bases line up with TRBD1. The CDR3 spans 16 residues. From germline, CDR1 is MDHEN and CDR2 SYDVKM. V was pared by 4 bases and J by 3 bases, with 6 bases of the junction left unmatched. The CDR3 here is CASSSGTGAPNQPQHF. CDR3 in DNA: TGTGCCAGCAGTTCCGGGACAGGGGCTCCCAATCAGCCCCAGCATTTT.

The chain combines TRBV10-2 with TRBJ1-5, with 9 bases aligning to TRBD1. This CDR3 is built from 18 residues. Germline assignment: CDR1 WSHSY and CDR2 SAAADI. V was clipped by 4 bases and J by 0 bases; unmatched bases: 10. The CDR3 sequence is CASSATGQGTPSNQPQHF. The DNA for the CDR3 is TGCGCCAGCAGTGCGACGGGACAGGGAACCCCTAGCAATCAGCCCCAGCATTTT.

There are a few counts of this clone. The chain recombines TRBV4-1 with TRBJ1-1; TRBD1 aligns across 8 bases. The germline CDR1 and CDR2 sequences are MGHRA and YSYEKL. The J segment lost 4 bases and the V segment lost 1 base, leaving 8 bases of the junction unmatched. The CDR3 is made up of 16 amino acids. For the CDR3, the DNA is TGCGCCAGCAGCCAAGTGACAGGGGCGGGTTCCACTGAAGCTTTCTTT. Its translation is CASSQVTGAGSTEAFF.

This clone has only a few counts. This sequence joins TRBV29-1 and TRBJ2-5, with a tentative D call TRBD2 (5 bases). Germline V gives CDR1 SQVTM, CDR2 ANQGSEA. CDR3 size: 12 residues. V gave up 6 bases and J gave up 5 bases, with 13 bases separating them. The CDR3 sequence: CSVLPGSETQYF. The CDR3 DNA reads as TGCAGCGTACTGCCGGGGTCGGAGACCCAGTACTTC. Drawing the rest from reference TRBV29-1 and TRBJ2-5, the complete variable domain is SAVISQKPSRDICQRGTSLTIQCQVDSQVTMMFWYRQQPGQSLTLIATANQGSEATYESGFVIDKFPISRPNLTFSTLTVSNMSPEDSSIYLCSVLPGSETQYFGPGTRLLVL.

The rearrangement links TRBV10-1 to TRBJ2-1; TRBD2 aligns across 11 bases. Germline V gene data show CDR1 as WNHNN and CDR2 as SYGVQD (reference sequence). V dropped 5 bases and J dropped 7; count of bases not matched to a gene: 10. The CDR3 spans 16 residues. CDR3 nucleotide sequence: TGCGCCAGCAGTACAGGGGGACTAGCGGCATTAAATGAGCAGTTCTTC. It specifies CASSTGGLAALNEQFF.

The gene calls are TRBV21-1 and TRBJ2-3; the D segment call TRBD2 is taken from the table without a DNA check. TRBV21-1 is recorded as a pseudogene. CDR3 size: 15 residues. The chain's CDR3 is CARPPSGYYTDTQYF. In nucleotides, the CDR3 is TGTGCCAGGCCCCCCAGCGGGTACTACACAGATACGCAGTATTTT.